The source of this T cell receptor beta chain is a study of blood T cell repertoires in COVID-19. In the study overall: Samples taken during acute and convalescent COVID-19 were collected in the United States, Italy and Spain.

The protocol was immunoSEQ multiplex PCR, while the TCRdb copy is restricted to in-frame clones and leaves out a portion. The table includes about 140,000 clones, 84% detected once. Trimming took 0 bases from V and 4 from J, leaving 12 bases between them. Looked up from germline, CDR1 is SNHLY and CDR2 is FYNNEI. This CDR3 is 15 amino acids long. Sequencing was carried out using peripheral blood. The V call is TRBV2, the J call TRBJ1-1; no definite D call. This receptor was taken from a woman aged 60-70 years with acute or convalescent COVID-19. CDR3 sequence: CASSEAGSVRTEAFF. CDR3 nucleotides: TGTGCCAGCAGTGAAGCGGGCTCTGTCCGCACTGAAGCTTTCTTT. Full variable domain (missing parts from reference TRBV2 and TRBJ1-1): EPEVTQTPSHQVTQMGQEVILRCVPISNHLYFYWYRQILGQKVEFLVSFYNNEISEKSEIFDDQFSVERPDGSNFTLKIRSTKLEDSAMYFCASSEAGSVRTEAFFGQGTRLTVV.